The present entry profiles one TCR beta chain with its context. Its specificity is unknown. The entry originates in a study of shared clonotypes between healthy human individuals. Study observations and caveats: The rarefaction results pointed to incomplete sorted-subset sequencing despite large depth. Across a few donors, naive CD4 shared roughly 5.1%, naive CD8 more than 3%, memory CD4 roughly 2.5%, memory CD8 around 0.42%. Unshared clonotypes carried lower generation probabilities than those common to all four donors.

Germline CDR1 is LNHDA and CDR2 is SQIVND (reference sequence). The CDR3 covers 16 residues. Between the trimmed V and J ends, which lost 7 bases and 0 bases, there was a span of 18 bases. Evenly divided among several immunoSEQ plates was the genomic DNA of each subset. Assay: immunoSEQ multiplex PCR; the TCRdb copy retains only in-frame clones and omits some. The sample carries approximately 980,000 clones, 70% to 85% recorded once. The sequenced material came from memory CD4+ T cells sorted from blood. Noted subset: CD45RA-negative fraction. This chain uses TRBV19 with TRBJ1-1, with D perhaps TRBD1 (5 bases). This receptor was obtained from a young man in good health. CDR3 in DNA: TGTGCCAGTATCCCAAGGGTGGGGACTATGAACACTGAAGCTTTCTTT. Its translation: CASIPRVGTMNTEAFF. Complete variable domain (other parts from reference TRBV19 and TRBJ1-1): DGGITQSPKYLFRKEGQNVTLSCEQNLNHDAMYWYRQDPGQGLRLIYYSQIVNDFQKGDIAEGYSVSREKKESFPLTVTSAQKNPTAFYLCASIPRVGTMNTEAFFGQGTRLTVV.